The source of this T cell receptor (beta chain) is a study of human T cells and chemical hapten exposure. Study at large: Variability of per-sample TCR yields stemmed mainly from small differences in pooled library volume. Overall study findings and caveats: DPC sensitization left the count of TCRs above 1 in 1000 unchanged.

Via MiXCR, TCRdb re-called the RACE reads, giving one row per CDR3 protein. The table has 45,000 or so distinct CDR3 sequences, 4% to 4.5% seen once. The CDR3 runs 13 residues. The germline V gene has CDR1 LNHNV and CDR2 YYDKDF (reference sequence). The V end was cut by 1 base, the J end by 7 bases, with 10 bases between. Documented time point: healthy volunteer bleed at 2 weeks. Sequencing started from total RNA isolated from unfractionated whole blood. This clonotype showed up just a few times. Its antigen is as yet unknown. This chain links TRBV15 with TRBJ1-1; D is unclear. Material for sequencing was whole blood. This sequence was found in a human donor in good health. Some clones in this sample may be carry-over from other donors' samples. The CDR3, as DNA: TGTGCCACCAGCAGAGGTTCAAGGGATGAAGCTTTCTTT. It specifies CATSRGSRDEAFF.